This T cell receptor (beta chain) emerged from a study of OX40 agonist ivuxolimab in advanced cancers. Across the whole study: The group had a mean age of roughly 65 years, ranged from about 20 to 79, and was around 82% male.

V lost 4 bases to trimming and J lost 3 bases; unmatched junction nucleotides: 7. CDR3 length equals 15 residues. CDR1 and CDR2 from the germline V gene are LNHNV and YYDKDF (reference sequence). Worth noting for this clone: Its antigen is still unknown.

Regarding the study as a whole: Among the lowest peripheral clonal expansion occurred in 0.1-3.0 mg/kg partial responders.

The repertoire was sequenced with immunoSEQ multiplex PCR; TCRdb's copy has only in-frame clones and lacks some. The sample has about 86,000 clones, more than 80% seen once; the top ten hold roughly 8.9%. This receptor was obtained from an adult with an advanced solid tumor such as melanoma, head and neck, liver or kidney cancer. This chain links TRBV15 with TRBJ2-3; the match to TRBD1 covers 7 bases. Sequences were derived from CD4+ or CD8+ T cells sorted from blood, sampled in a trial of the OX40 agonist ivuxolimab. The CDR3 reads CATSTKLTGTDTQYF. CDR3 nucleotide sequence: TGTGCCACCAGCACCAAATTGACAGGGACAGATACGCAGTATTTT.